Described below is a single T cell receptor beta chain sequence and its context. These data originate in a study of patients and donors after allogeneic stem cell transplantation. V was pared by 4 bases and J by 10 bases, with 17 bases between. The V gene's germline CDR1 is SGHAT and CDR2 FQNNGV. The CDR3 length is 14 residues. TCRdb reanalysed the RT-PCR reads using MiXCR and keeps one entry per CDR3 protein. The sample comprises hundreds of thousands of distinct CDR3 sequences, roughly 17% of which are singletons, and 7.2% rests with the top ten. The material sequenced was blood, either unsorted or a sorted T cell fraction (not recorded which). The chain uses TRBV11-2 and TRBJ2-1; possibly TRBD1 for D (6 bases). The TCR sequence derives from a human donor who was either an allogeneic HSCT recipient or a stem cell or donor lymphocyte infusion donor (not recorded which). It is not recorded whose cells these are; they may come from a transplant donor. CDR3 region: CASSSTGPLREQFF. The CDR3 coding sequence is TGTGCCAGCAGCTCTACAGGGCCCCTAAGGGAGCAGTTCTTC.